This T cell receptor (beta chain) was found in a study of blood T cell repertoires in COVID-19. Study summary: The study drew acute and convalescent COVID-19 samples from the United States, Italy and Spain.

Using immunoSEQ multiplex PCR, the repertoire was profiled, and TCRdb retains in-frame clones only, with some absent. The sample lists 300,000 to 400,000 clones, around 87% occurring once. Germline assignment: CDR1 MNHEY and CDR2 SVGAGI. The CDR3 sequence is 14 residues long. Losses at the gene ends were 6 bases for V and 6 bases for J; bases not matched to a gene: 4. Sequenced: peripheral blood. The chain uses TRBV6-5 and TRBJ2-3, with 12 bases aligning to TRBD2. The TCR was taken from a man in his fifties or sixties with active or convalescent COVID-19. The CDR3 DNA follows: TGTGCCAGCAGGAAGACTAGCGGGAGTGATACGCAGTATTTT. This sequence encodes CASRKTSGSDTQYF.